These 25 T cell receptor beta chains came from one sample sequenced in a study of shared clonotypes between healthy human individuals. Here immunoSEQ multiplex PCR was the method, and the copy in TCRdb shows in-frame clones only, minus some. The sample includes 2 million to 2.5 million clones, nearly 97% of them seen just once. Sequencing was carried out using naive CD4+ T cells sorted from blood. The subset here: CD45RA+ positively selected. The receptors were gathered from a man younger than 35 in good health.

This clone was counted once. V and J are TRBV11-2 and TRBJ2-7, with 9 positions matching TRBD1. With V trimmed by 1 base and J by 4 bases, 5 bases remained unmatched. The CDR3 is 15 residues long. Germline CDR1 SGHAT, CDR2 FQNNGV. The CDR3 loop reads CASSLVTGGSYEQYF. CDR3 nucleotides: TGTGCCAGCAGCTTAGTTACAGGGGGCAGTTACGAGCAGTACTTC.

The chain employs TRBV19 and TRBJ1-2; D gene uncertain. The CDR3 loop spans 12 amino acids. Trimming removed 7 bases from V and 8 bases from J, with 14 bases in between. Germline CDR1 and CDR2: LNHDA and SQIVND (reference sequence). CDR3 nucleotides: TGTGCCAGTAATCCCGGACGCCTGGGCTACACCTTC. Encoded protein: CASNPGRLGYTF.

The CDR3: CAWSTMNTGELFF. The CDR3 coding sequence is TGTGCCTGGAGTACGATGAACACCGGGGAGCTGTTTTTT. This chain connects TRBV30 to TRBJ2-2; D gene uncertain. Germline CDR1 and CDR2: GTSNPN and SVGIG (reference sequence). Trimming removed 2 bases at V and 1 base at J, with 5 bases between. The CDR3 length is 13 residues. The full variable domain, its missing parts supplied by reference TRBV30 and TRBJ2-2, is SQTIHQWPATLVQPVGSPLSLECTVEGTSNPNLYWYRQAAGRGLQLLFYSVGIGQISSEVPQNLSASRPQDRQFILSSKKLLLSDSGFYLCAWSTMNTGELFFGEGSRLTVL.

The J gene is TRBJ1-5, the V gene TRBV4-3; 10 bases line up with TRBD1. Germline CDR1 is LGHNA and CDR2 is YSLEER. This CDR3 is 16 amino acids long. Trimming at V came to 0 bases and at J to 11 bases, leaving 10 bases not matched to a gene. The CDR3 region is CASSQDLTGGASAQHF. In DNA, the CDR3 is TGCGCCAGCAGCCAAGATTTGACAGGGGGCGCGTCGGCCCAGCATTTT.

As regards this clone: The sample holds other DNA sequences that translate to the same CDR3. V is TRBV19 and J is TRBJ2-5; 13 bases are shared with TRBD2. CDR3 size: 13 residues. Germline V gene sequence: CDR1 LNHDA, CDR2 SQIVND (reference sequence). V lost 6 bases and J lost 5; bases outside the gene matches: 0. This CDR3 is CASRLAGGETQYF. DNA of the CDR3: TGTGCCAGTAGACTAGCGGGAGGGGAGACCCAGTACTTC.

J is TRBJ2-2 and V is TRBV5-4; the D gene is possibly TRBD1 (5 bases). Germline V lookup: CDR1 SGHNT, CDR2 YYREEE (reference sequence). V lost 0 bases to trimming and J lost 6 bases, with 12 bases between them. The CDR3 sequence is 15 residues long. CDR3 DNA sequence: TGTGCCAGCAGCTTGGCCCAGGGTTACCCCGGGGAGCTGTTTTTT. Translating it yields CASSLAQGYPGELFF.

V is TRBV5-1 and J is TRBJ1-2; TRBD1 agrees at 8 bases. The CDR3 covers 15 residues. V shed 4 bases and J 0 bases; nucleotides not matched to a gene: 5. Germline-derived CDR1 and CDR2 are SGHRS and YFSETQ. The CDR3 sequence is CASSAGTGTNYGYTF. The CDR3 nucleotides are TGCGCCAGCAGCGCCGGGACAGGCACTAACTATGGCTACACCTTC.

The V gene is TRBV7-2, the J gene TRBJ2-5, with D tentatively TRBD1 or TRBD2 (5 bases each). The germline V gene has CDR1 SGHTA and CDR2 FQGNSA. The CDR3 runs 12 residues. V lost 5 bases and J lost 9, with 13 bases in between. The CDR3 DNA follows: TGTGCCAGCAGCCCTTTAGTGGGGGCCCAGTACTTC. Protein sequence: CASSPLVGAQYF. Full variable domain (remainder filled in from reference TRBV7-2 and TRBJ2-5): GAGVSQSPSNKVTEKGKDVELRCDPISGHTALYWYRQSLGQGLEFLIYFQGNSAPDKSGLPSDRFSAERTGGSVSTLTIQRTQQEDSAVYLCASSPLVGAQYFGPGTRLLVL.

CDR3 sequence reads: CASSSGSSYNEQFF. CDR3 nucleotide sequence: TGTGCCAGTAGTAGCGGGAGTTCCTACAATGAGCAGTTCTTC. V and J are TRBV19 and TRBJ2-1; 7 bases map to TRBD2. Looked up from germline, CDR1 is LNHDA and CDR2 is SQIVND (reference sequence). Trimming at V came to 4 bases and at J to 1 base, leaving 1 base not matched to a gene. CDR3 size: 14 residues.

The V call is TRBV6-6, the J call TRBJ1-2, with 7 bases fitting TRBD1. Germline V gene lookup returns CDR1 MNHNY and CDR2 SVGAGI (reference sequence). The V and J ends lost 5 bases and 2 bases, in that order; junction bases with no gene match: 11. The CDR3 consists of 16 residues. The CDR3 is CASSPWTGQINYGYTF. DNA for the CDR3: TGTGCCAGCAGTCCATGGACAGGCCAAATCAACTATGGCTACACCTTC.

The V gene is TRBV6-6, the J gene TRBJ1-5; D possibly corresponds to TRBD1 (6 bases). This CDR3 spans 14 amino acids. V was cut by 2 bases and J by 6 bases, with 11 bases left in between. In germline, CDR1 is MNHNY, CDR2 SVGAGI (reference sequence). CDR3 protein: CASSYPMTGQPQHF. The CDR3 bases are TGTGCCAGCAGTTACCCAATGACAGGTCAGCCCCAGCATTTT.

Notes on this clone: The same CDR3 arises from other DNA sequences in this sample as well. The V and J genes are TRBV6-5 and TRBJ1-1; D not certain. The V gene's germline CDR1 is MNHEY and CDR2 SVGAGI. Trimming left V 0 bases short and J 3 bases short, with 5 bases between. The CDR3 is 13 amino acids. DNA for the CDR3: TGTGCCAGCAGTTACTCCACAGACACTGAAGCTTTCTTT. It encodes CASSYSTDTEAFF.

The gene calls are TRBV6-1 and TRBJ1-1; D gene unclear. There are 13 residues in the CDR3. From germline, CDR1 is MNHNS and CDR2 SASEGT. The ends were cut back, 7 bases at V and 1 base at J, with 10 bases in the middle. The DNA of the CDR3 is TGTGCCAGCAAAATAGGGCGGAACACTGAAGCTTTCTTT. Protein product: CASKIGRNTEAFF.

The chain couples TRBV7-2 to TRBJ2-1; D unresolved. The V and J ends lost 5 bases and 2 bases respectively, with 10 bases between them. The CDR3 length is 14 residues. CDR1 is SGHTA and CDR2 is FQGNSA in the germline V gene. DNA of the CDR3: TGTGCCAGCAGCGGCCAGGTACCCTACAATGAGCAGTTCTTC. Translated: CASSGQVPYNEQFF.

The rearrangement links TRBV4-3 to TRBJ2-7, with no clear D. CDR3 size: 13 residues. The V gene's germline CDR1 is LGHNA and CDR2 YSLEER. Trimming took off 0 bases at V and 1 base at J, with 4 bases between the two ends. The CDR3: CASSQDNSYEQYF. As DNA, the CDR3 is TGCGCCAGCAGCCAAGATAATTCCTACGAGCAGTACTTC.

With respect to this clone: The junction departs from the called germline gene at one end, perhaps through a read error. The chain links TRBV28 to TRBJ1-5; a possible D gene is TRBD1 (6 bases). The CDR3 consists of 12 residues. Germline values: CDR1 MDHEN, CDR2 SYDVKM. In DNA form, the CDR3 reads TGTGCCAGCAACACTCCCAGGGGTCTCCCGTTTTTT. It is translated as CASNTPRGLPFF.

The chain links TRBV2 to TRBJ1-5; D ambiguous. CDR3 length equals 15 residues. Trimming cost V 4 bases and J 8 bases, with 18 bases left between them. Germline CDR1 SNHLY, CDR2 FYNNEI. The CDR3 coding sequence is TGTGCCAGCAGTGCCCACAGAACCACCCCTAAGCCCCAGCATTTT. It is translated as CASSAHRTTPKPQHF.

V usage is TRBV18 and J usage is TRBJ2-5, with D uncertain. CDR1 is KGHSH and CDR2 is LQKENI in the germline V gene. The CDR3 contains 15 residues. Trimming stripped 0 bases from V and 2 bases from J, with 10 bases between. CDR3 nucleotide sequence: TGTGCCAGCTCACCACCGTCAGTTCGACAAGAGACCCAGTACTTC. Translation: CASSPPSVRQETQYF.

The chain joins TRBV19 to TRBJ2-4; 7 nucleotides match TRBD2. The length of the CDR3 is 13 residues. J gave up 3 bases and V 5 bases, and 1 base lay outside the gene matches. Per the germline V gene, CDR1 is LNHDA and CDR2 is SQIVND (reference sequence). CDR3 nucleotides: TGTGCCAGTAGTTGGGACTACAAAAACATTCAGTACTTC. Encoded protein: CASSWDYKNIQYF.

The V gene is TRBV25-1, the J gene TRBJ1-4, with a tentative D call TRBD1 (6 bases). The germline V gene encodes CDR1 MGHDK and CDR2 SYGVNS. The germline V and J ends were trimmed by 8 bases and 7 bases, with 14 bases remaining between them. The CDR3 totals 13 residues. The CDR3 here is CASLRGYGEKLFF. DNA of the CDR3: TGTGCCAGCCTCAGGGGATACGGTGAAAAACTGTTTTTT. The full variable domain, in which reference TRBV25-1 and TRBJ1-4 provide the parts outside the CDR3, is EADIYQTPRYLVIGTGKKITLECSQTMGHDKMYWYQQDPGMELHLIHYSYGVNSTEKGDLSSESTVSRIRTEHFPLTLESARPSHTSQYLCASLRGYGEKLFFGSGTQLSVL.

The rearrangement links TRBV25-1 to TRBJ1-4; tentatively, D is TRBD1 (5 bases). The CDR3 totals 15 residues. Per germline, CDR1 MGHDK and CDR2 SYGVNS. V was shortened by 6 bases and J by 7 bases, with 18 bases between the two germline ends. In DNA form, the CDR3 reads TGTGCCAGCAGCGAAACAGGTTCTAAGGGTGAAAAACTGTTTTTT. The encoded protein is CASSETGSKGEKLFF.

The chain combines TRBV6-1 with TRBJ2-7; 12 positions match TRBD2. The CDR3 runs 14 residues. Trimming at V came to 6 bases and at J to 9 bases, leaving 9 bases not matched to a gene. Germline loops: CDR1 MNHNS, CDR2 SASEGT. The CDR3: CASRTLAGGPVQYF. In DNA, the CDR3 is TGTGCCAGCAGGACGCTAGCGGGGGGGCCGGTGCAGTACTTC.

The chain employs TRBV27 and TRBJ2-5; perhaps D is TRBD1 or TRBD2 (5 bases each). This CDR3 has 14 amino acids. V was clipped by 5 bases and J by 7 bases, with 17 bases between them. In germline, CDR1 is MNHEY, CDR2 SMNVEV (reference sequence). The CDR3 sequence is CASSPRGLGVTQYF. CDR3 in DNA: TGTGCCAGCAGTCCCCGAGGGCTGGGGGTGACCCAGTACTTC.

The chain has TRBV5-1 and TRBJ1-1; no definite D call. Trimming removed 3 bases at V and 0 bases at J, with 9 bases between. The CDR3 covers 14 residues. The germline V gene encodes CDR1 SGHRS and CDR2 YFSETQ. The CDR3 bases are TGCGCCAGCAGCTGGACGCATATGAACACTGAAGCTTTCTTT. This gives the protein CASSWTHMNTEAFF.

The chain is built from TRBV2 and TRBJ2-7; D gene uncertain. V lost 1 base and J lost 4, with 14 bases in between. This CDR3 region has 15 residues. Germline CDR1 and CDR2: SNHLY and FYNNEI. The CDR3 nucleotides are TGTGCCAGCAGTGAAGGTGGCAGTTGGCCATACGAGCAGTACTTC. This translates into CASSEGGSWPYEQYF. The whole variable domain, remainder taken from reference TRBV2 and TRBJ2-7, is EPEVTQTPSHQVTQMGQEVILRCVPISNHLYFYWYRQILGQKVEFLVSFYNNEISEKSEIFDDQFSVERPDGSNFTLKIRSTKLEDSAMYFCASSEGGSWPYEQYFGPGTRLTVT.